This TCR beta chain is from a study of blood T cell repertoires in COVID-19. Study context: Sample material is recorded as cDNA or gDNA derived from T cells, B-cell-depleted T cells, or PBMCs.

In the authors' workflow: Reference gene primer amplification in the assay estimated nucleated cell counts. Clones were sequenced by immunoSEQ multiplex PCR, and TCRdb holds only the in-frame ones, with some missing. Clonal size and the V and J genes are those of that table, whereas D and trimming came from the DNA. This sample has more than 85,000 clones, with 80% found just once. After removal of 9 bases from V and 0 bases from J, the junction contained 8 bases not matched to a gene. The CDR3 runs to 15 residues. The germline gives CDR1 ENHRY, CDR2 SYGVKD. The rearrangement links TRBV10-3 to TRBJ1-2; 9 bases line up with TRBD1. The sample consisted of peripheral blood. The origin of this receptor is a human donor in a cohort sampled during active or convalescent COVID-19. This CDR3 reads CAIMGQGYSNYGYTF. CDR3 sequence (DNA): TGTGCCATTATGGGACAGGGCTATTCTAACTATGGCTACACCTTC.